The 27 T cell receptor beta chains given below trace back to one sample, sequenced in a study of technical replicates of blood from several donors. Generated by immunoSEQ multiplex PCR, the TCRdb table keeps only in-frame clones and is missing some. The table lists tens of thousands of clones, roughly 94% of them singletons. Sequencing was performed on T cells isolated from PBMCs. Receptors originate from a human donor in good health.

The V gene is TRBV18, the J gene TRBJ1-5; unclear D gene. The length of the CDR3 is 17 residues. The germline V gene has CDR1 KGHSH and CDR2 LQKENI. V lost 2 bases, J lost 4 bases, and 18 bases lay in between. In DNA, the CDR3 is TGTGCCAGCTCACCAGGTATCCCAGGCCCCGTAAATCAGCCCCAGCATTTT. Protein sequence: CASSPGIPGPVNQPQHF.

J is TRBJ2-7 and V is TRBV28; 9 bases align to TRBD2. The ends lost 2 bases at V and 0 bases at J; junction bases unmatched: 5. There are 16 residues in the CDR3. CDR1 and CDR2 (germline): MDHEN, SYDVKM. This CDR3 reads CASSLTTSGSSYEQYF. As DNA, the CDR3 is TGTGCCAGCAGTTTAACGACTAGCGGCAGCTCCTACGAGCAGTACTTC.

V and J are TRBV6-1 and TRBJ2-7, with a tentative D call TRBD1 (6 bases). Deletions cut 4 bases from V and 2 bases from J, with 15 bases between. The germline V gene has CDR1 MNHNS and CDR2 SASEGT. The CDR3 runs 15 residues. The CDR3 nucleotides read TGTGCCAGCAGTGTACAACAGGGAAACCCCTACGAGCAGTACTTC. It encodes CASSVQQGNPYEQYF.

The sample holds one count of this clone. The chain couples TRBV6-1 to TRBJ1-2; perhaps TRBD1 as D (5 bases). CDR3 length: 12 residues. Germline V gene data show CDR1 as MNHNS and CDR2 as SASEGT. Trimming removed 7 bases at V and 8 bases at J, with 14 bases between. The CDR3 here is CASNLQEGGYTF. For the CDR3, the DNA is TGTGCCAGCAATCTACAGGAGGGAGGCTACACCTTC.

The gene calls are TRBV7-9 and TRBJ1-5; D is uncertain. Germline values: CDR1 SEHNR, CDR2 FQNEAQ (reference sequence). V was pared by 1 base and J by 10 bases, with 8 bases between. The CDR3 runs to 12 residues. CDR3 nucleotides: TGTGCCAGCAGCTTAGATATATTTCCCCAGCATTTT. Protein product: CASSLDIFPQHF.

The chain's CDR3 is CASSPGGSYEQYF. DNA of the CDR3: TGTGCCAGCTCTCCCGGGGGCTCCTACGAGCAGTACTTC. This chain links TRBV18 with TRBJ2-7; the D gene is possibly TRBD2 (6 bases). V was shortened by 6 bases and J by 0 bases, with 9 bases between the two germline ends. Germline loops: CDR1 KGHSH, CDR2 LQKENI. The CDR3 runs to 13 residues.

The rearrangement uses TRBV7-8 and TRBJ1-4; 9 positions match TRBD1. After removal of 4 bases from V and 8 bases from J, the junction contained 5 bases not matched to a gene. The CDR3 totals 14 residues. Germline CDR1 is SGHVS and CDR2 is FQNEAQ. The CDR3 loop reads CASSYSGTGEKLFF. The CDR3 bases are TGTGCCAGCAGCTATAGCGGGACAGGGGAAAAACTGTTTTTT.

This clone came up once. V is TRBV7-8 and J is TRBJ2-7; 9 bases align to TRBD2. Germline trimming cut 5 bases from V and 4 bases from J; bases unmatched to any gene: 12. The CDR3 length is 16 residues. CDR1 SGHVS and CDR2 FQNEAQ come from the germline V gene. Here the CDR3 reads CASSRSRASGVYEQYF. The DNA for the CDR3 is TGTGCCAGCAGCCGATCTCGGGCTAGCGGGGTATACGAGCAGTACTTC.

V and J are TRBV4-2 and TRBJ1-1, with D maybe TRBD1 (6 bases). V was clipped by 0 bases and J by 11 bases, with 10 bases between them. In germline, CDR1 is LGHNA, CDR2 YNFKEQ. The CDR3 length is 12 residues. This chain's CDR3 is CASSQESGEAFF. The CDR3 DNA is TGTGCCAGCAGCCAAGAATCAGGGGAGGCTTTCTTT.

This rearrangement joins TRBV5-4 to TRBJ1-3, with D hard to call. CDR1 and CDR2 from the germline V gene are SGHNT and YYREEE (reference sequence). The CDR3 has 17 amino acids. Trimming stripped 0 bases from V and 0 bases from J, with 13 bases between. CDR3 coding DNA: TGTGCCAGCAGCTTGGGGCGCGCAGCGAGCTCTGGAAACACCATATATTTT. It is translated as CASSLGRAASSGNTIYF.

CDR3 region: CASSGRTVYEQYF. CDR3 DNA: TGTGCCAGCAGTGGGAGGACGGTCTACGAGCAGTACTTC. The V and J genes are TRBV27 and TRBJ2-7; tentative D call: TRBD2 (6 bases). Germline V gene data show CDR1 as MNHEY and CDR2 as SMNVEV (reference sequence). This CDR3 contains 13 residues. V lost 5 bases and J 3 bases, leaving 11 bases between the germline ends.

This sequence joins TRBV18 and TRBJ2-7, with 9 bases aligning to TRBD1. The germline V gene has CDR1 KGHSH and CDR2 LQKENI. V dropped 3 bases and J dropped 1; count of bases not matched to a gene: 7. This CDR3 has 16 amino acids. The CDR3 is CASSPYLGQGSYEQYF. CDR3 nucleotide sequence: TGTGCCAGCTCACCTTATCTGGGACAGGGTTCCTACGAGCAGTACTTC. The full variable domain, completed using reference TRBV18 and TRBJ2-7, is NAGVMQNPRHLVRRRGQEARLRCSPMKGHSHVYWYRQLPEEGLKFMVYLQKENIIDESGMPKERFSAEFPKEGPSILRIQQVVRGDSAAYFCASSPYLGQGSYEQYFGPGTRLTVT.

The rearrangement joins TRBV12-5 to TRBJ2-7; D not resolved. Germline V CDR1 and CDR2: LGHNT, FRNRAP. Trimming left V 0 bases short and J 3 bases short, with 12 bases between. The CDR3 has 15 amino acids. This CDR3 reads CASGLVREVNYEQYF. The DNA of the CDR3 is TGTGCTAGTGGTTTGGTCAGAGAGGTAAACTACGAGCAGTACTTC.

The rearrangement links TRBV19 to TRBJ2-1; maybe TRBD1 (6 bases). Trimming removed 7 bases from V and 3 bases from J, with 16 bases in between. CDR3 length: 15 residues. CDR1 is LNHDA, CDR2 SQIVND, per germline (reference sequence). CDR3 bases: TGTGCCAGTAACGCAAGGACAGACTTCTACAATGAGCAGTTCTTC. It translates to CASNARTDFYNEQFF.

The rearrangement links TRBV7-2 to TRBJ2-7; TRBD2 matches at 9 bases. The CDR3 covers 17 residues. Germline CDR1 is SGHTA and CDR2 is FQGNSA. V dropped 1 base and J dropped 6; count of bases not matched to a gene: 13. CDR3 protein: CASSLDFLAGTLSEQYF. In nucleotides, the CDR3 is TGTGCCAGCAGCTTAGATTTTCTAGCGGGGACCCTTAGCGAGCAGTACTTC.

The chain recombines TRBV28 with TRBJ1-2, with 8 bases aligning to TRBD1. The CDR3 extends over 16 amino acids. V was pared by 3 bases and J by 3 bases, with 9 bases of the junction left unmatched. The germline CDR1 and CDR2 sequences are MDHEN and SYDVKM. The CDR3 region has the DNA TGTGCCAGCAGTTTTTCCCACACAGGGGGGCACTATGGCTACACCTTC. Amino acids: CASSFSHTGGHYGYTF.

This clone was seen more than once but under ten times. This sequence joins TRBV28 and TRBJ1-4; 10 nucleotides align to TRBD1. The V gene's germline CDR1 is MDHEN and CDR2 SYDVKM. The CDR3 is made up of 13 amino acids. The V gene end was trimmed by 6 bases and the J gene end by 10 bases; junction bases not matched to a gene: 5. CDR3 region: CASRSGQGGKLFF. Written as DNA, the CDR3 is TGTGCCAGCAGATCTGGACAGGGGGGAAAACTGTTTTTT.

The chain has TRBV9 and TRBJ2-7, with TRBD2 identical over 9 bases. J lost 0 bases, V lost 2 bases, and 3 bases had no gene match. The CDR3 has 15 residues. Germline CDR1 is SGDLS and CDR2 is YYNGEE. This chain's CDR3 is CASSVTSGFSYEQYF. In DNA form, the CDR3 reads TGTGCCAGCAGCGTTACTAGCGGGTTCTCCTACGAGCAGTACTTC.

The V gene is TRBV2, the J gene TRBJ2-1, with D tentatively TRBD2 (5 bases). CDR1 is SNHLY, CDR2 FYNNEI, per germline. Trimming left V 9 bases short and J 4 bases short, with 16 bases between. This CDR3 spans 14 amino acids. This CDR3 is CASYRVGGYNEQFF. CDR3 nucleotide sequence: TGTGCCAGTTACCGGGTCGGAGGATACAATGAGCAGTTCTTC.

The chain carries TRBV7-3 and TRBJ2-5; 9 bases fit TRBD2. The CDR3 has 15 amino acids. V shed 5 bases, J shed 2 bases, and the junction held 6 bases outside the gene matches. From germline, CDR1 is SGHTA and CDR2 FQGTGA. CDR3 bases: TGTGCCAGCAGCAGACTAGCGGCAAGTCAAGAGACCCAGTACTTC. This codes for CASSRLAASQETQYF.

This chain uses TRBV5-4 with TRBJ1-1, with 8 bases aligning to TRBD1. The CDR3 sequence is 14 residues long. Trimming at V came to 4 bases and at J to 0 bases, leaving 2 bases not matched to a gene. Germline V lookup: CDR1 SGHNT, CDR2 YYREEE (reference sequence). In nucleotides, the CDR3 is TGTGCCAGCAGCGTGACAGGGGTGAACACTGAAGCTTTCTTT. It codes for CASSVTGVNTEAFF.

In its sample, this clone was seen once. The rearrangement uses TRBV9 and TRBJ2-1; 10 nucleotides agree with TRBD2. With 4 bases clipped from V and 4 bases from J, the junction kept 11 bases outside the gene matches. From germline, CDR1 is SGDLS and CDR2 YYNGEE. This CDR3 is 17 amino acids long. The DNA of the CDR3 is TGTGCCAGCAGCCGAATAAATAGCGGGAGGAAGTACAATGAGCAGTTCTTC. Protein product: CASSRINSGRKYNEQFF. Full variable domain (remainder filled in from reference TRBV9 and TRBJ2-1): DSGVTQTPKHLITATGQRVTLRCSPRSGDLSVYWYQQSLDQGLQFLIQYYNGEERAKGNILERFSAQQFPDLHSELNLSSLELGDSALYFCASSRINSGRKYNEQFFGPGTRLTVL.

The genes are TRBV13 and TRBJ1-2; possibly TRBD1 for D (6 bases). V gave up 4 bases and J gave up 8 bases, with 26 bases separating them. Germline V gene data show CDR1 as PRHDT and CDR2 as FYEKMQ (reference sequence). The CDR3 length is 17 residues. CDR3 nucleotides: TGTGCCAGCAGCTCCCTGACAATATTGGGCGGGGGCGAGGGCTACACCTTC. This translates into CASSSLTILGGGEGYTF.

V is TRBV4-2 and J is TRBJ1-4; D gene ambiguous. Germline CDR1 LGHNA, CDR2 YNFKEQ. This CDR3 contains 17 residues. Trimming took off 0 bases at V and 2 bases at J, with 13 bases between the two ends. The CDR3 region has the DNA TGTGCCAGCAGCCAAGAGTTCGAGGGAAGGACTAATGAAAAACTGTTTTTT. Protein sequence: CASSQEFEGRTNEKLFF.

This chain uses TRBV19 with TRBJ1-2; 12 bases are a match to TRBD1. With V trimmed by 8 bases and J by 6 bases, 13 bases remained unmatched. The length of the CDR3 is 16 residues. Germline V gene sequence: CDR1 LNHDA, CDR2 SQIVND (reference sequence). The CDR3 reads CASLFRDRGLIDGYTF. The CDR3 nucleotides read TGTGCCAGTCTCTTCCGGGACAGGGGGCTTATTGATGGCTACACCTTC.

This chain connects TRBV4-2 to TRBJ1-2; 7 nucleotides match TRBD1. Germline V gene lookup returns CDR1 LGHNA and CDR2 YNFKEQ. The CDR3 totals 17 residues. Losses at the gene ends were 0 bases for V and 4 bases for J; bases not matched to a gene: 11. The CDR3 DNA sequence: TGTGCCAGCAGCCAAGATAACAGGGGTGCGCTCGGCTATGGCTACACCTTC. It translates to CASSQDNRGALGYGYTF.

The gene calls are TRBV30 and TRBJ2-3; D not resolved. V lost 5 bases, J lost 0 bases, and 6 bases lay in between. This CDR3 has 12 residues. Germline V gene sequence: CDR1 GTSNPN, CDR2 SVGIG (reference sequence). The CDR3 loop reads CAWGPSTDTQYF. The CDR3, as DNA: TGTGCCTGGGGCCCGAGCACAGATACGCAGTATTTT.